This note documents a single TCR beta chain sequence. What it binds is unknown. Germline V gene data show CDR1 as PRHDT and CDR2 as FYEKMQ (reference sequence). The V and J ends lost 5 bases and 9 bases, in that order; junction bases with no gene match: 13. There are 16 residues in the CDR3. It was cDNA, reverse transcribed from extracted RNA, that served as the sequencing template. TCRdb's table, derived via immunoSEQ multiplex PCR, lists solely in-frame clones and lacks some. The table records some 150,000 clones, 67% of them present only once. The entry originates in a study of CD8+ T cells in alopecia areata. In the study overall: A regimen of oral tofacitinib, 5 to 10 mg twice daily, was given to treated patients. Whole-study results and caveats: The study found TCR sharing across patients less clear than in mice, possibly for HLA reasons.

J is TRBJ2-1 and V is TRBV13; TRBD1 agrees at 10 bases. The sequence was collected from a human donor with alopecia areata. This sample comprised CD8+ T cells sorted from blood, obtained at week 0. DNA of the CDR3: TGTGCCAGCAGCCTCCCCGGGACAGGGGCGGGTGGTGAGCAGTTCTTC. Protein product: CASSLPGTGAGGEQFF.